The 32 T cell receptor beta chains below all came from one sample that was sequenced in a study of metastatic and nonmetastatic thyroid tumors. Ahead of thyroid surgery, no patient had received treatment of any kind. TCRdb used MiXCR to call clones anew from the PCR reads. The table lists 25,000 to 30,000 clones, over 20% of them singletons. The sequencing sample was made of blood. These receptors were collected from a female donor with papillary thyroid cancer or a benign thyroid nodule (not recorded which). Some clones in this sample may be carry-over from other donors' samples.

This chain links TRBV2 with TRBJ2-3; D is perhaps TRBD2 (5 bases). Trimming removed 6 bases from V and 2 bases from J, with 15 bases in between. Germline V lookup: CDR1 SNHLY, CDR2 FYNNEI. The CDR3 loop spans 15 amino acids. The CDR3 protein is CASRRGWVYTDTQYF. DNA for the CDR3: TGTGCCAGCAGACGAGGGTGGGTCTACACAGATACGCAGTATTTT. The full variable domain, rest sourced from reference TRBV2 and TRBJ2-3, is EPEVTQTPSHQVTQMGQEVILRCVPISNHLYFYWYRQILGQKVEFLVSFYNNEISEKSEIFDDQFSVERPDGSNFTLKIRSTKLEDSAMYFCASRRGWVYTDTQYFGPGTRLTVL.

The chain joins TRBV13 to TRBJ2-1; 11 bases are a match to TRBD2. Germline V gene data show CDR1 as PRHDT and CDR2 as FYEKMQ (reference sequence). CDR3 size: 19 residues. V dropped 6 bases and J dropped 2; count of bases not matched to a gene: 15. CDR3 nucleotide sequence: TGTGCCAGCAGACCCGACACTAGCGGGGGCCCACGCCCCTACAATGAGCAGTTCTTC. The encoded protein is CASRPDTSGGPRPYNEQFF.

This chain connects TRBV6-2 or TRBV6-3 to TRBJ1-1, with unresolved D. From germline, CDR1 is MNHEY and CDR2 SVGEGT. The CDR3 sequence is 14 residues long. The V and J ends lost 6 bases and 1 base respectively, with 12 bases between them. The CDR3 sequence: CASSVGSGNTEAFF. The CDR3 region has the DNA TGTGCCAGCAGCGTTGGGTCCGGGAACACTGAAGCTTTCTTT.

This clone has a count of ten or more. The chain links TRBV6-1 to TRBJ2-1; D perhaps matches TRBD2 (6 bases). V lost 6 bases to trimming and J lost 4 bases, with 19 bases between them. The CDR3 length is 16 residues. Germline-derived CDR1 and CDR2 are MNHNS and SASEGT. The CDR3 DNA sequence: TGTGCCAGCAGCAAAATCTTAGGGGAGGCTTACAATGAGCAGTTCTTC. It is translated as CASSKILGEAYNEQFF.

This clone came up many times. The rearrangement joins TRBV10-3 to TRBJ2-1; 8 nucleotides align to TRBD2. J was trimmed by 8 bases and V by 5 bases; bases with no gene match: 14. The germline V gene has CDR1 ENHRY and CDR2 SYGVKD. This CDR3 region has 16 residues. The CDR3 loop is CAISSAAGERTDEQFF. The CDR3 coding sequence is TGTGCCATCAGTTCAGCAGCGGGAGAAAGAACCGATGAGCAGTTCTTC.

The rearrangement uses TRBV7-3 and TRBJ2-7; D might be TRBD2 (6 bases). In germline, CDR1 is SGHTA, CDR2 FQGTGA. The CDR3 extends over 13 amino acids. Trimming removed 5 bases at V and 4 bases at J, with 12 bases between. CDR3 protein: CASSPNGGYEQYF. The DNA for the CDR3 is TGTGCCAGCAGCCCAAACGGAGGGTACGAGCAGTACTTC.

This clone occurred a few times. CDR3 sequence reads: CASSLGVSNQPQHF. The CDR3 nucleotides read TGTGCCAGCAGTTTAGGGGTTAGCAATCAGCCCCAGCATTTT. The chain employs TRBV28 and TRBJ1-5; D call uncertain. CDR3 length: 14 residues. V was trimmed by 2 bases and J by 0 bases, leaving 5 bases between them. Germline V gene data show CDR1 as MDHEN and CDR2 as SYDVKM.

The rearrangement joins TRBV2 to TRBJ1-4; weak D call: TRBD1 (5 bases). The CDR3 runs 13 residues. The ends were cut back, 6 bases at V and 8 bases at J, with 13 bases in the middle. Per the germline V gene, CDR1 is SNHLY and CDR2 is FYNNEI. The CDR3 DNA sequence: TGTGCCAGCAGCCGGGACGGCAGAGAAAAACTGTTTTTT. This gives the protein CASSRDGREKLFF.

The CDR3 nucleotides read TGCGCCAGCAGCCTAGGCCGCCCAGGGACATGGGATTCACCCCCTCACTTT. It translates to CASSLGRPGTWDSPPHF. The V and J genes are TRBV5-1 and TRBJ1-6; a possible D gene is TRBD1 (6 bases). V lost 4 bases and J 19 bases, leaving 33 bases between the germline ends. The CDR3 sequence is 17 residues long. Germline CDR1 SGHRS, CDR2 YFSETQ. The full variable domain, in which reference TRBV5-1 and TRBJ1-6 provide the parts outside the CDR3, is KAGVTQTPRYLIKTRGQQVTLSCSPISGHRSVSWYQQTPGQGLQFLFEYFSETQRNKGNFPGRFSGRQFSNSRSEMNVSTLELGDSALYLCASSLGRPGTWDSPPHFGNGTRLTVT.

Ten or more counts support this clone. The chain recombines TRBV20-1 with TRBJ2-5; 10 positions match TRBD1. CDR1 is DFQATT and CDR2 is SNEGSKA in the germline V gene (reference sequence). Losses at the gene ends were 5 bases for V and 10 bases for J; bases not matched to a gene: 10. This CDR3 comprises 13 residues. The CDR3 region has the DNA TGCAGTGCTCCCCGGGACAGGGGAGTGGACCAGTACTTC. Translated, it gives CSAPRDRGVDQYF.

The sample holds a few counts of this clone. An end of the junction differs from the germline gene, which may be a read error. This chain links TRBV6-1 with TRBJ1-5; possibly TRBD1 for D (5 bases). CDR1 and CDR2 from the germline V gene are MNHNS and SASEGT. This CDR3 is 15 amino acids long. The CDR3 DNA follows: TGTGCCAGCACTCCCCGTCGGGGCCACAATCAGCCCCAACATTTT. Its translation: CASTPRRGHNQPQHF.

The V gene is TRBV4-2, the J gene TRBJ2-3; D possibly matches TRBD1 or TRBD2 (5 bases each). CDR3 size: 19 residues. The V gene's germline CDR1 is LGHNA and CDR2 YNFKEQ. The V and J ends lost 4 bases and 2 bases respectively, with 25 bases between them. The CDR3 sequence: CASSPTLGTDSFNTDTQYF. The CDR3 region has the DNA TGTGCCAGCAGCCCTACCCTCGGGACGGATTCCTTTAACACAGATACGCAGTATTTT.

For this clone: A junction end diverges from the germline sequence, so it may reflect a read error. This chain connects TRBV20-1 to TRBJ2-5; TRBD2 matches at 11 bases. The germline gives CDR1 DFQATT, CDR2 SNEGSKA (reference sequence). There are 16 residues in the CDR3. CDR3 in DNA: TGCAGTGATAGACATATAGCGGGAGGGGGGCCGGAGACCCAGTACTTC. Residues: CSDRHIAGGGPETQYF.

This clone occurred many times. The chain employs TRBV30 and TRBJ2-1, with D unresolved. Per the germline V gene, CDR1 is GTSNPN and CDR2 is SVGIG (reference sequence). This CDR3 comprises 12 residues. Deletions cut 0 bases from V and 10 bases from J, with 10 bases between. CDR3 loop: CAWSVRGGEQFF. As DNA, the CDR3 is TGTGCCTGGAGTGTACGTGGTGGGGAGCAGTTCTTC.

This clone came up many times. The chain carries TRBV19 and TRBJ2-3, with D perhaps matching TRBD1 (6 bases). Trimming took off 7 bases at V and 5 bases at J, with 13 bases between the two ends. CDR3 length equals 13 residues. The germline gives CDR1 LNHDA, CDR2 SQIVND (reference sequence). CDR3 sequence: CASTNRVGDTQYF. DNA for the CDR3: TGTGCCAGTACCAACAGGGTAGGAGATACGCAGTATTTT.

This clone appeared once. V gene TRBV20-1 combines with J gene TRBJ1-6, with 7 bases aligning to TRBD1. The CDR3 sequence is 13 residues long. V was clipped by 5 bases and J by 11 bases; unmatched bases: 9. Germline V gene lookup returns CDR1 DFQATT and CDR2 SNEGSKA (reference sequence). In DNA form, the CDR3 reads TGCAGTGCTGAGAGACAGGGTATGACACCCCTCCACTTT. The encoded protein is CSAERQGMTPLHF.

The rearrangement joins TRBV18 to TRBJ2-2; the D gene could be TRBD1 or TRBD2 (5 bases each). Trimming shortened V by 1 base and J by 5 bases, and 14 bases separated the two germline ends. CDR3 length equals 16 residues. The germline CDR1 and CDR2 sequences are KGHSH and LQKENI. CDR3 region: CASSPQGRASTGELFF. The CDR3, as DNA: TGTGCCAGCTCACCACAGGGGCGGGCCTCGACCGGGGAGCTGTTTTTT.

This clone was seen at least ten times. This CDR3 reads CASRRTGGVNTEAFF. The CDR3 DNA reads as TGTGCCAGCAGAAGGACAGGCGGGGTGAACACTGAAGCTTTCTTT. The genes are TRBV7-3 and TRBJ1-1; 7 positions match TRBD1. The CDR3 spans 15 residues. J was trimmed by 0 bases and V by 6 bases; bases with no gene match: 7. Per the germline V gene, CDR1 is SGHTA and CDR2 is FQGTGA.

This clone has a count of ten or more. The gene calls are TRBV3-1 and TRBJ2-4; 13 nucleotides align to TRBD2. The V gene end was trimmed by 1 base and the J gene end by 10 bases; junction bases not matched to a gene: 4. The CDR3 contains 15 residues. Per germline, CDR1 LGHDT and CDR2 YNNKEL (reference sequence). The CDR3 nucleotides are TGTGCCAGCAGCCAAGGGACTAGCGGGAGTGTGATTCAGTACTTC. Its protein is CASSQGTSGSVIQYF.

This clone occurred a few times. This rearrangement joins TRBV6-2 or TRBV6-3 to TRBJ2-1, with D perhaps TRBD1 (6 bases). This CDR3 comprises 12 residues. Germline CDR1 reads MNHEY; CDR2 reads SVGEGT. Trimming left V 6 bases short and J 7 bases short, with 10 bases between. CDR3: CASRKQGNEQFF. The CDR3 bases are TGTGCCAGCAGAAAACAGGGTAATGAGCAGTTCTTC.

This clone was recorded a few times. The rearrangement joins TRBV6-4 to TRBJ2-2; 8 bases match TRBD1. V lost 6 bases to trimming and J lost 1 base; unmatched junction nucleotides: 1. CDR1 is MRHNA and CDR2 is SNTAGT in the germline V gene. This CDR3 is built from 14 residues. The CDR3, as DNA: TGTGCCAGCAGGGACAGGGAGAACACCGGGGAGCTGTTTTTT. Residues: CASRDRENTGELFF.

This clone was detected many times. DNA of the CDR3: TGCGCCAGCAGCCGGGTAGCGGGGATTTCCACAGATACGCAGTATTTT. Translated, it gives CASSRVAGISTDTQYF. The chain employs TRBV4-3 and TRBJ2-3, with 8 bases lining up with TRBD2. Germline V CDR1 and CDR2: LGHNA, YSLEER. The CDR3 runs to 16 residues. V trimming: 4 bases; J trimming: 2 bases; junction bases outside the gene matches: 8.

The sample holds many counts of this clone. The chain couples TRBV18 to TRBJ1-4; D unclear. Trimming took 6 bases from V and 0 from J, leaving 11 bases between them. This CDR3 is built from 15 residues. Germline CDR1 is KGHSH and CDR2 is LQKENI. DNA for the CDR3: TGTGCCAGCTCTCTCGACACTGCAACTAATGAAAAACTGTTTTTT. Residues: CASSLDTATNEKLFF.

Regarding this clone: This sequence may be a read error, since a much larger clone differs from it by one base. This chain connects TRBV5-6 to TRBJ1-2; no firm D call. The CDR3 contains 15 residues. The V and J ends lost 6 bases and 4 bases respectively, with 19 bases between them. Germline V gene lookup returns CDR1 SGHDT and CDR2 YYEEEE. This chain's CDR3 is CASNYLSVEGYGYTF. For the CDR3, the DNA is TGTGCCAGCAACTACCTATCGGTTGAAGGCTATGGCTACACCTTC.

The CDR3, as DNA: TGCGCCAGCAGCTTGCAGGGGATGGAGAACACTGAAGCTTTCTTT. Its protein is CASSLQGMENTEAFF. This chain uses TRBV5-1 with TRBJ1-1, with D maybe TRBD1 (6 bases). V shed 1 base and J shed 1 base, with 11 bases lying between them. Germline V gene lookup returns CDR1 SGHRS and CDR2 YFSETQ. The CDR3 runs to 15 residues.

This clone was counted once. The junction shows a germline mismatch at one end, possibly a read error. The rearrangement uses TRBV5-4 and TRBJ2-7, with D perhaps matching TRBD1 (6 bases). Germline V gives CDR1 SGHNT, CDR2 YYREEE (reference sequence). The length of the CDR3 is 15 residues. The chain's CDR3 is CASSRQGQVSYEHYF. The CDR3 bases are TGTGCCAGCAGTCGCCAGGGACAAGTCTCCTACGAGCATTACTTT. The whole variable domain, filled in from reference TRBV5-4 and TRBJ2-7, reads ETGVTQSPTHLIKTRGQQVTLRCSSQSGHNTVSWYQQALGQGPQFIFQYYREEENGRGNFPPRFSGLQFPNYSSELNVNALELDDSALYLCASSRQGQVSYEHYFGPGTRLTVT.

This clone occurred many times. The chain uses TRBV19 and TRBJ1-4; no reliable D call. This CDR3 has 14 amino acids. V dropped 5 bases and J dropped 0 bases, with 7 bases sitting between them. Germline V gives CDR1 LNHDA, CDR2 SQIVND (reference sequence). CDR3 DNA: TGTGCCAGTAGTCCGTGGGCAACTAATGAAAAACTGTTTTTT. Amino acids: CASSPWATNEKLFF.

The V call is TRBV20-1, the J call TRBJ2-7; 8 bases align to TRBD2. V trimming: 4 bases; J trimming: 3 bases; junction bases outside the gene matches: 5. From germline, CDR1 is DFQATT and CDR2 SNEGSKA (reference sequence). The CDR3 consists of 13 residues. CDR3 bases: TGCAGTGCTACTAGCGGGTACAACTACGAGCAGTACTTC. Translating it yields CSATSGYNYEQYF.

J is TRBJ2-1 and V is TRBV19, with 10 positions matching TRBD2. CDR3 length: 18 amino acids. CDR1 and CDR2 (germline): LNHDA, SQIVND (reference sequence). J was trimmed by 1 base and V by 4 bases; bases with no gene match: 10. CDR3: CASSTRFPSGSSYNEQFF. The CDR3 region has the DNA TGTGCCAGTAGTACTCGATTTCCTAGCGGGAGTTCCTACAATGAGCAGTTCTTC.

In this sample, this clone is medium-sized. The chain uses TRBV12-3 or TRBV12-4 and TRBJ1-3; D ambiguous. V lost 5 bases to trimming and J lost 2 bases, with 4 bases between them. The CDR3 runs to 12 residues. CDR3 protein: CASSRTGNTIYF. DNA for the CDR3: TGTGCCAGCAGTCGTACTGGAAACACCATATATTTT.

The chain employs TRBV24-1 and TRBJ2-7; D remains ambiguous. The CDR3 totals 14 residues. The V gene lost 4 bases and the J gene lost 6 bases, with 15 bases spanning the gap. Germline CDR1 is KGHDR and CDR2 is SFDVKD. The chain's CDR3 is CATSDPNMGREQYF. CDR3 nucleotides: TGTGCCACCAGTGACCCGAACATGGGTCGCGAGCAGTACTTC.

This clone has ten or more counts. The CDR3 protein is CASSFTNTGELFF. Here the CDR3 DNA reads TGTGCCAGCAGCTTTACGAACACCGGGGAGCTGTTTTTT. This chain links TRBV11-2 with TRBJ2-2, with D hard to call. The CDR3 is 13 amino acids. In germline, CDR1 is SGHAT, CDR2 FQNNGV. Trimming removed 3 bases from V and 0 bases from J, with 2 bases in between. Using reference TRBV11-2 and TRBJ2-2 for the parts outside the CDR3, the full variable domain is EAGVAQSPRYKIIEKRQSVAFWCNPISGHATLYWYQQILGQGPKLLIQFQNNGVVDDSQLPKDRFSAERLKGVDSTLKIQPAKLEDSAVYLCASSFTNTGELFFGEGSRLTVL.